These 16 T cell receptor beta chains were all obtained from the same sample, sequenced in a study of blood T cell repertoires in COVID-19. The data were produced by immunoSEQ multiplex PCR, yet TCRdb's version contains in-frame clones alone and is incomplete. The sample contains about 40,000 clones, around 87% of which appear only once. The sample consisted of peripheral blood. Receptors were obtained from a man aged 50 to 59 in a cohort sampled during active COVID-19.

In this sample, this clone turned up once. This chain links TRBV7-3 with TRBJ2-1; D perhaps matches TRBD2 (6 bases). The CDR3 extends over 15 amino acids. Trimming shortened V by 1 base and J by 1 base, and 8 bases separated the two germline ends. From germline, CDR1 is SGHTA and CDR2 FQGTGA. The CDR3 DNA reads TGTGCCAGCAGCTTAAGTAGCGGATCCTACAATGAGCAGTTCTTC. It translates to CASSLSSGSYNEQFF.

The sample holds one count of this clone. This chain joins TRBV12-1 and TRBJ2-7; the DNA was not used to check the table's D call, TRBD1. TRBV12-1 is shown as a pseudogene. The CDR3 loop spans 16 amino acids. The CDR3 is CASSFLLGHSSYEQYF. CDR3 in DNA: TGTGCCAGCAGCTTCCTTCTGGGGCACAGCTCCTACGAGCAGTACTTC.

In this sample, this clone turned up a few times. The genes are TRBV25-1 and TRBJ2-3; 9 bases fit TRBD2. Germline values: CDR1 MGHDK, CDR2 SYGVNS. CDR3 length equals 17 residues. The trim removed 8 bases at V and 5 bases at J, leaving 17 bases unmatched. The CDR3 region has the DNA TGTGCCAGCCCAGCGGGCCCTGCGGGGGGGCGGGGAGATACGCAGTATTTT. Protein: CASPAGPAGGRGDTQYF.

CDR3 protein: CASSFGTGNTGELFF. The CDR3 coding sequence is TGTGCCAGCAGCTTCGGGACAGGGAACACCGGGGAGCTGTTTTTT. V and J are TRBV11-2 and TRBJ2-2; the match to TRBD1 covers 8 bases. After removal of 3 bases from V and 1 base from J, the junction contained 1 base not matched to a gene. Germline CDR1 SGHAT, CDR2 FQNNGV. The CDR3 has 15 amino acids.

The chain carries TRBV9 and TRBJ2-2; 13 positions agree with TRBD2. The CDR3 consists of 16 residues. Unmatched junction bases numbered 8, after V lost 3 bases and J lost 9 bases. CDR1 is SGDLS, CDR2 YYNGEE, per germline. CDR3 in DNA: TGTGCCAGCAGCGATGGGACTAGCGGGAAGGTTAGGGAGCTGTTTTTT. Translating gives CASSDGTSGKVRELFF.

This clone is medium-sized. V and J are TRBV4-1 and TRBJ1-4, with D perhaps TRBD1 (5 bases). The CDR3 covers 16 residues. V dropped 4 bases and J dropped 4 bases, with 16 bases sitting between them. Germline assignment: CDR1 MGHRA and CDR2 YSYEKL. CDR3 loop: CASSRAQGRDNEKLFF. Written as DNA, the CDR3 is TGCGCCAGCAGCCGGGCCCAGGGTAGGGATAATGAAAAACTGTTTTTT.

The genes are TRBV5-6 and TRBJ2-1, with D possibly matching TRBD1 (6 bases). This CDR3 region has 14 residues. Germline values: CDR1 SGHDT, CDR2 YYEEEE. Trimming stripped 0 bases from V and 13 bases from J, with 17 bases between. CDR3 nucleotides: TGTGCCAGCAGCTTGGGCGGACAGCCCAAAAACCAGTTCTTC. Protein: CASSLGGQPKNQFF.

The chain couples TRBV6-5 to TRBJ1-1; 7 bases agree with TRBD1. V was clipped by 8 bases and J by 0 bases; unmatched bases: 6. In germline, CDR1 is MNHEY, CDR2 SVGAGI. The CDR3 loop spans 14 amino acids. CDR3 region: CASGQQGMNTEAFF. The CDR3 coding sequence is TGTGCCAGCGGTCAACAGGGGATGAACACTGAAGCTTTCTTT.

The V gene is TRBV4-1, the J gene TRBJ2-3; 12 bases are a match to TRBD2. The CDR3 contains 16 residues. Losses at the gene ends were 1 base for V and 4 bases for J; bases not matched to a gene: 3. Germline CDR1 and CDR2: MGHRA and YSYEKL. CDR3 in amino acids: CASSQGLAGGADTQYF. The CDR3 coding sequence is TGCGCCAGCAGCCAAGGCCTAGCGGGGGGGGCAGATACGCAGTATTTT.

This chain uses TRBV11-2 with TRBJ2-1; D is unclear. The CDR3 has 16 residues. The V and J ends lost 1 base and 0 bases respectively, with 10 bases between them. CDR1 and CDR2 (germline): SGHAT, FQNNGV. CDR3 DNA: TGTGCCAGCAGCTTAGTTTACTTTAGCTCCTACAATGAGCAGTTCTTC. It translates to CASSLVYFSSYNEQFF.

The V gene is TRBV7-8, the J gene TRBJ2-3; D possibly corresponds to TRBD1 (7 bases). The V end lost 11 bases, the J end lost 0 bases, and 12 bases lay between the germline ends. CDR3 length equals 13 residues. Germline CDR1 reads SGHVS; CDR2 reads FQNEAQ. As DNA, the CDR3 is TGTGCCTCAGGGGGGTTGAGCACAGATACGCAGTATTTT. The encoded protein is CASGGLSTDTQYF.

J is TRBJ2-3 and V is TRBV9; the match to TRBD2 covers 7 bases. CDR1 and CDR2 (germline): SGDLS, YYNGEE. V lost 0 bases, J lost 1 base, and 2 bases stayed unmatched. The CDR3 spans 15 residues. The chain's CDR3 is CASSVGRGGTDTQYF. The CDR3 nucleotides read TGTGCCAGCAGCGTAGGACGGGGGGGCACAGATACGCAGTATTTT.

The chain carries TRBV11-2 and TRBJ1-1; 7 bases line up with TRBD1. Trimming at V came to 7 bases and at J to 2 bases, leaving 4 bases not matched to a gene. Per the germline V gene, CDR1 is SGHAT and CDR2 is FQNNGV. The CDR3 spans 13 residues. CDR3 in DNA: TGTGCCAGCAACTGGGACAGAAACACTGAAGCTTTCTTT. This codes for CASNWDRNTEAFF.

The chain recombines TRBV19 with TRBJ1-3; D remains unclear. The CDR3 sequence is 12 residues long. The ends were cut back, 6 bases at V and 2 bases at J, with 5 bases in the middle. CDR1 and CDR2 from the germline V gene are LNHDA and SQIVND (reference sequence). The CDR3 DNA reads TGTGCCAGTAGCACTACTGGAAACACCATATATTTT. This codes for CASSTTGNTIYF.

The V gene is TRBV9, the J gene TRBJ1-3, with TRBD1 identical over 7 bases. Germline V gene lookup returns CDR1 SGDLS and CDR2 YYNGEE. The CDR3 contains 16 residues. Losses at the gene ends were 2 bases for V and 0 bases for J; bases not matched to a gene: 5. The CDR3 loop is CASSVPRTGSGNTIYF. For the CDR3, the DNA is TGTGCCAGCAGCGTCCCTAGGACAGGCTCTGGAAACACCATATATTTT.

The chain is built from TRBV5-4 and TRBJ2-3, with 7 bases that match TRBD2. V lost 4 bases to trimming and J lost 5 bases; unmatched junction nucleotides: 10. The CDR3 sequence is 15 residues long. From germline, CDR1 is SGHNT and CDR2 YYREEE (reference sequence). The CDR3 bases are TGTGCCAGCAGCCCTAGGGCGGGAGATTTAGATACGCAGTATTTT. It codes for CASSPRAGDLDTQYF.